This T cell receptor beta chain comes out of a study of T cells in Graves' hyperthyroidism and ophthalmopathy. Uncontrolled infection, other autoimmune disease, pregnancy or lactation excluded patients. The CDR3 consists of 14 residues. V dropped 2 bases and J dropped 6; count of bases not matched to a gene: 1. Germline V gene sequence: CDR1 LGHDT, CDR2 YNNKEL (reference sequence). RNA transcripts served as the template for amplifying TCR beta CDR3 regions. RT-PCR in the first round (using the HTBI primer set) targeted the TCR CDR3. TCRdb fed the multiplex PCR reads into MiXCR, producing one record per CDR3 protein. The sample holds around 690,000 distinct CDR3 sequences; less than 25% are singletons and the top ten take 34%.

This receptor was obtained from a man in his thirties or forties with Graves' ophthalmopathy. V usage is TRBV3-1 and J usage is TRBJ2-1; TRBD2 matches at 10 bases. Sequencing used blood. CDR3 sequence reads: CASSQLAGANEQFF. The DNA of the CDR3 is TGTGCCAGCAGCCAACTAGCGGGAGCCAATGAGCAGTTCTTC.